This record looks at one TCR beta chain sequence and its context. As yet, its antigen is unknown. The sample belongs to a study of cytomegalovirus exposure and HLA in healthy donors. Overall study findings and caveats: The number of N-insertions in an Asian-associated ancestry cluster was reportedly below the 666-donor mean in a later analysis. Within an earlier analysis, most TCR beta V segments proved productive either about 90% or about 30% of the time.

Donors were nominally healthy when sampled, though unrecorded immune exposures were likely. It was with 60 Vbeta and 13 Jbeta primers that the PCR ran. Authors' methods: Later work found about 80 million unique TCR beta chains, with 9 million to 13 million shared. Produced via immunoSEQ multiplex PCR; TCRdb's table is partial and in-frame only. The V and J calls and clone size are taken from that table; D and trimming were inferred from the DNA. The sample holds about 170,000 clones, about 80% seen once. The length of the CDR3 is 13 residues. Per the germline V gene, CDR1 is SGHRS and CDR2 is YFSETQ. The V gene lost 4 bases and the J gene lost 6 bases, with 11 bases spanning the gap.

The sequencing input was PBMCs. The chain employs TRBV5-1 and TRBJ2-1; D is perhaps TRBD2 (5 bases). This receptor was taken from a woman between 50 and 59 years old in good health and CMV-seronegative. CDR3 protein: CASSVGVFNEQFF. In DNA, the CDR3 is TGCGCCAGCAGCGTCGGGGTTTTCAATGAGCAGTTCTTC.